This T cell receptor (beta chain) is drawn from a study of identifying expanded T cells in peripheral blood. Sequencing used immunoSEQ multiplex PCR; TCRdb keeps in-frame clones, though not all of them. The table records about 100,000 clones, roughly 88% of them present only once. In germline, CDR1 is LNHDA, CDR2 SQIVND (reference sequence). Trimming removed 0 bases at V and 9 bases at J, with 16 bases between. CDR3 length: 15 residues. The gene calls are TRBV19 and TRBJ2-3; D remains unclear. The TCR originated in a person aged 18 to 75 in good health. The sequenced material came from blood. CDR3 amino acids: CASSIDGITGPTQYF. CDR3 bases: TGTGCCAGTAGTATAGATGGGATAACGGGTCCGACGCAGTATTTT. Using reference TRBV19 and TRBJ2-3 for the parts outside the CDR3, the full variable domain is DGGITQSPKYLFRKEGQNVTLSCEQNLNHDAMYWYRQDPGQGLRLIYYSQIVNDFQKGDIAEGYSVSREKKESFPLTVTSAQKNPTAFYLCASSIDGITGPTQYFGPGTRLTVL.